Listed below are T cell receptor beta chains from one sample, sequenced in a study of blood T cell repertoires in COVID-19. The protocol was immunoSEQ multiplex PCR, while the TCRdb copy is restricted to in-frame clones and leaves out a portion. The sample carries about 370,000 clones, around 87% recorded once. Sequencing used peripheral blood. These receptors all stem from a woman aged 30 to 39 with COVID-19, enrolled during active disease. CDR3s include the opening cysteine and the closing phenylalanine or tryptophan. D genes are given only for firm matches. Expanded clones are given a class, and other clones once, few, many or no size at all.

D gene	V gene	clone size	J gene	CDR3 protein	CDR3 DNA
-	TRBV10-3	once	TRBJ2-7	CAISEQGKGEQYF	TGTGCCATCAGTGAGCAGGGGAAAGGCGAGCAGTACTTC
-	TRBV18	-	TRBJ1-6	CASSPSATGDSPLHF	TGTGCCAGCTCACCAAGCGCCACGGGAGATTCACCCCTCCACTTT
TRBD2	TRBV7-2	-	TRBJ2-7	CASSVTSGSSYEQYF	TGTGCCAGCAGCGTGACTAGCGGCAGCTCCTACGAGCAGTACTTC
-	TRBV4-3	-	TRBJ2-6	CASSQDLGSSGANVLTF	TGCGCCAGCAGCCAAGATCTGGGGAGCTCTGGGGCCAACGTCCTGACTTTC
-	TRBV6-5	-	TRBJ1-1	CASSSRTEAFF	TGTGCCAGCAGTTCCCGGACTGAAGCTTTCTTT
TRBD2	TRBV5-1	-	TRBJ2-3	CASSLLLAGSTDTQYF	TGCGCCAGCAGCCTGCTACTAGCGGGAAGCACAGATACGCAGTATTTT
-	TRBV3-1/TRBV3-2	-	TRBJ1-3	CASSQAPVHTIYF	TGTGCCAGCAGCCAAGCCCCGGTACACACCATATATTTT
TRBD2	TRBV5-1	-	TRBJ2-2	CASGIAGGPSGELFF	TGCGCCAGCGGAATAGCGGGAGGGCCCTCCGGGGAGCTGTTTTTT
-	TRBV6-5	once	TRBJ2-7	CASSYSRVSYEQYF	TGTGCCAGCAGTTACTCACGCGTTTCCTACGAGCAGTACTTC
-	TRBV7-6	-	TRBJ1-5	CASSPSVGGNQPQHF	TGTGCCAGCAGCCCTTCTGTCGGGGGCAATCAGCCCCAGCATTTT